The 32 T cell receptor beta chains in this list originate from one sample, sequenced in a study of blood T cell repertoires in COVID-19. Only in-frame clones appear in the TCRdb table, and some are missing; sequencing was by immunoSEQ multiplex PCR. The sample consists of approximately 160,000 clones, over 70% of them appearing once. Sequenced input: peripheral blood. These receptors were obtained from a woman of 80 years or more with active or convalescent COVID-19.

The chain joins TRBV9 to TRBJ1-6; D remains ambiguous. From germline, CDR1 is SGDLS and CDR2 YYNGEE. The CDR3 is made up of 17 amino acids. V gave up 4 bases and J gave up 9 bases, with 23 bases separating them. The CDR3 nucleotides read TGTGCCAGCAGCCCCGACACGGCTGGTGTGGCGGGTTCACCCCTCCACTTT. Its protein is CASSPDTAGVAGSPLHF.

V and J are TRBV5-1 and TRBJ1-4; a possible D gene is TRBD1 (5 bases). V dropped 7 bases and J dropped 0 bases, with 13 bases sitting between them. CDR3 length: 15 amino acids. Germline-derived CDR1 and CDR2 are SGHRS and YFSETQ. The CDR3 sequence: CASANTGSTNEKLFF. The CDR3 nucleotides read TGCGCCAGCGCAAATACAGGCTCAACTAATGAAAAACTGTTTTTT.

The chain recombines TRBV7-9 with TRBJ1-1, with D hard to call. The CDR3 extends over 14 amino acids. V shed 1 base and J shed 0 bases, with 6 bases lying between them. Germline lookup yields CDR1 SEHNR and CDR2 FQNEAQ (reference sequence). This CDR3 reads CASSLDLLNTEAFF. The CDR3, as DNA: TGTGCCAGCAGCTTAGATCTATTGAACACTGAAGCTTTCTTT.

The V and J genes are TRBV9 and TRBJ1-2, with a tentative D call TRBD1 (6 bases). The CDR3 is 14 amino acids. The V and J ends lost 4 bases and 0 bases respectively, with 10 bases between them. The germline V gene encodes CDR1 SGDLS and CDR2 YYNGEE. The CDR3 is CASSPDSTNYGYTF. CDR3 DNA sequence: TGTGCCAGCAGCCCGGACAGTACTAACTATGGCTACACCTTC.

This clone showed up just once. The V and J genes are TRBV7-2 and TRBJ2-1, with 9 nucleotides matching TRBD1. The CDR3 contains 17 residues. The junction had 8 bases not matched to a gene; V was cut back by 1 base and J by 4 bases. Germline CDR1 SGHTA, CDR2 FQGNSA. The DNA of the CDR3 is TGTGCCAGCAGCTTAGTATCAGGGGACAGGGTATACAATGAGCAGTTCTTC. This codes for CASSLVSGDRVYNEQFF.

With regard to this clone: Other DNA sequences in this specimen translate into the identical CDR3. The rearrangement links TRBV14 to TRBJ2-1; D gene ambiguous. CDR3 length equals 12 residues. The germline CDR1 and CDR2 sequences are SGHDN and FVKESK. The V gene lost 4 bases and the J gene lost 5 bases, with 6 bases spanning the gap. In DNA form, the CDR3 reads TGTGCCAGCAGCCCCACTCACAATGAGCAGTTCTTC. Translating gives CASSPTHNEQFF.

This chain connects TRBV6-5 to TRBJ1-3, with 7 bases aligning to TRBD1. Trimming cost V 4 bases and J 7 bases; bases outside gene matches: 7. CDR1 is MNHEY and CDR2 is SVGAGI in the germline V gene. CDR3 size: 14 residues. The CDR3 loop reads CASSSRGRMNTIYF. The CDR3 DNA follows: TGTGCCAGCAGTTCTAGGGGGCGCATGAACACCATATATTTT.

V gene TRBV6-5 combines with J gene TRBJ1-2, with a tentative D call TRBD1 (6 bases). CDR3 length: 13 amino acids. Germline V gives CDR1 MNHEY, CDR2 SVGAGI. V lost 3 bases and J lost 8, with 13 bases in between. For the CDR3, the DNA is TGTGCCAGCAGTTATTTGGCAGGGGACGGCTACACCTTC. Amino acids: CASSYLAGDGYTF.

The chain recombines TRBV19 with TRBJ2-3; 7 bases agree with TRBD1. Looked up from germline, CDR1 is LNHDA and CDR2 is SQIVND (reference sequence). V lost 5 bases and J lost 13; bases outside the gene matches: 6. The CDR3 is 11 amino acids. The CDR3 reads CASSRQGVEYF. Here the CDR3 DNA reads TGTGCCAGTAGTCGACAGGGTGTAGAGTATTTT.

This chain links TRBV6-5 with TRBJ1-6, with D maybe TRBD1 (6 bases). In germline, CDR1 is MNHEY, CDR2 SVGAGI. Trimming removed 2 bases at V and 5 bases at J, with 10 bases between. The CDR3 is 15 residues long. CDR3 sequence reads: CASSYADSDNSPLHF. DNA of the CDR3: TGTGCCAGCAGTTACGCGGACAGTGATAATTCACCCCTCCACTTT.

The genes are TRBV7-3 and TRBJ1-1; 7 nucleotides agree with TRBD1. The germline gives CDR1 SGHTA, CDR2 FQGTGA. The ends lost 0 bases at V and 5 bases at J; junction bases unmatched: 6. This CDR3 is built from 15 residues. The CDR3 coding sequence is TGTGCCAGCAGCTTAACGGGGACAGTGGATACTGAAGCTTTCTTT. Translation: CASSLTGTVDTEAFF.

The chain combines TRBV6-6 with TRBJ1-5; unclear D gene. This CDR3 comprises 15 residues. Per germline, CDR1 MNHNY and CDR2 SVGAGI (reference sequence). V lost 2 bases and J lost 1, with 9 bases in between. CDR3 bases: TGTGCCAGCAGTTACGTCGGGGAGAGCAATCAGCCCCAGCATTTT. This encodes CASSYVGESNQPQHF.

The CDR3 region is CASSTTTHANTEAFF. The CDR3 DNA is TGTGCCAGCAGTACGACAACACACGCGAACACTGAAGCTTTCTTT. J is TRBJ1-1 and V is TRBV28; D is unresolved. This CDR3 has 15 amino acids. The germline V gene encodes CDR1 MDHEN and CDR2 SYDVKM. V lost 5 bases and J 1 base, leaving 14 bases between the germline ends. Variable domain in full (rest from reference TRBV28 and TRBJ1-1): DVKVTQSSRYLVKRTGEKVFLECVQDMDHENMFWYRQDPGLGLRLIYFSYDVKMKEKGDIPEGYSVSREKKERFSLILESASTNQTSMYLCASSTTTHANTEAFFGQGTRLTVV.

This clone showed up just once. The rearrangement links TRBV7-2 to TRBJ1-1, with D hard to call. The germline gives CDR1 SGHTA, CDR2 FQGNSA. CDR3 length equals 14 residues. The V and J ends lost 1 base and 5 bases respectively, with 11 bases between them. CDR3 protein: CASSLGDSRTEAFF. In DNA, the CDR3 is TGTGCCAGCAGCTTAGGAGATTCGCGTACTGAAGCTTTCTTT.

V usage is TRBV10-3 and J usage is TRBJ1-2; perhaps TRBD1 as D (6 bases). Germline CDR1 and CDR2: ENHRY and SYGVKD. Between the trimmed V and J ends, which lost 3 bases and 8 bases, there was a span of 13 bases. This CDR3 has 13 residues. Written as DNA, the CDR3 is TGTGCCATCAGTGACCAACAGGGAGCGGGCTACACCTTC. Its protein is CAISDQQGAGYTF.

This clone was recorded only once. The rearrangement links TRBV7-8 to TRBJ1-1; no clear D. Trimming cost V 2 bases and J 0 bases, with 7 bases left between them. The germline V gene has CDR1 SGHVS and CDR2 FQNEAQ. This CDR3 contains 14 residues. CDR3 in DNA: TGTGCCAGCAGCTTAACCCAGATGAACACTGAAGCTTTCTTT. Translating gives CASSLTQMNTEAFF.

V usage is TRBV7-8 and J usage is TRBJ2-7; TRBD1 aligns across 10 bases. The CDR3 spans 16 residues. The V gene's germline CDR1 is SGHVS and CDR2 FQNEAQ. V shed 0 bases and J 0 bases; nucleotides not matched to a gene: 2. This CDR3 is CASSLAGTGASYEQYF. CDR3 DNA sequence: TGTGCCAGCAGCTTAGCGGGGACAGGGGCCTCCTACGAGCAGTACTTC.

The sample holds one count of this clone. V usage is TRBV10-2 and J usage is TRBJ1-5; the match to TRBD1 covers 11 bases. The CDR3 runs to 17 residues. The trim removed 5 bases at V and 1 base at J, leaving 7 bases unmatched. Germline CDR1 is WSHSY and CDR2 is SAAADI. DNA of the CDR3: TGCGCCAGCAGTCACGGACAGGGGGCGTTAAGCAATCAGCCCCAGCATTTT. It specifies CASSHGQGALSNQPQHF.

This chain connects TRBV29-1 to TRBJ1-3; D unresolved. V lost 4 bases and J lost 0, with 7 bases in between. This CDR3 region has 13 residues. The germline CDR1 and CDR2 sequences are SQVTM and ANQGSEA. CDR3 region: CSVAVSSGNTIYF. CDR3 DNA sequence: TGCAGCGTTGCGGTGAGCTCTGGAAACACCATATATTTT.

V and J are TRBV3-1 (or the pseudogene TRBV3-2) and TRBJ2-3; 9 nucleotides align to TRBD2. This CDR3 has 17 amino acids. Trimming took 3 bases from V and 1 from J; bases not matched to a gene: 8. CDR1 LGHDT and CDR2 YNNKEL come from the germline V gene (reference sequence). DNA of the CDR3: TGTGCCAGCAGCCAGATACCTAGCGGGGTTGGCACAGATACGCAGTATTTT. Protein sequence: CASSQIPSGVGTDTQYF.

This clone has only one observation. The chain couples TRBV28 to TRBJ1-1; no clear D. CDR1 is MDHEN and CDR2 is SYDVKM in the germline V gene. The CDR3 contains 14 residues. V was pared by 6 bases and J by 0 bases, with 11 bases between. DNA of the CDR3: TGTGCCAGCAGCCCCCGGAGTGTGAACACTGAAGCTTTCTTT. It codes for CASSPRSVNTEAFF.

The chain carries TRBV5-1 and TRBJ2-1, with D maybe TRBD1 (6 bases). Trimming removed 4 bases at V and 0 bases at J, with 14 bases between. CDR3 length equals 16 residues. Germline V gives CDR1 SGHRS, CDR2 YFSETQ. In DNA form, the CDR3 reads TGCGCCAGCAGCCGGGCCCAGGGGAGCTCCTACAATGAGCAGTTCTTC. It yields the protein CASSRAQGSSYNEQFF.

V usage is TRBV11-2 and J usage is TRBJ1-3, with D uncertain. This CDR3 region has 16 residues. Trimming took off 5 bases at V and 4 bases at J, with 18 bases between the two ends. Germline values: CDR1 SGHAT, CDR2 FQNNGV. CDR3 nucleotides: TGTGCCAGCAGCCCCAGTCGCAAAGCGGGAGGAAACACCATATATTTT. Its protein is CASSPSRKAGGNTIYF.

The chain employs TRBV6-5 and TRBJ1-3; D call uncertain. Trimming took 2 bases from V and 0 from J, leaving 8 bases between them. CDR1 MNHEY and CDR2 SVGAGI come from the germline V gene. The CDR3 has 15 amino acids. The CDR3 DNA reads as TGTGCCAGCAGTTACGATGGCAACTCTGGAAACACCATATATTTT. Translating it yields CASSYDGNSGNTIYF.

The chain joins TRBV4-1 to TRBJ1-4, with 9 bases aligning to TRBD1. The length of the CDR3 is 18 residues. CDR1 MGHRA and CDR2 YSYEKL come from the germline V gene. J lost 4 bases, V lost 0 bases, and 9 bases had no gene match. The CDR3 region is CASSQDVYGQGINEKLFF. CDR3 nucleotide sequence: TGCGCCAGCAGCCAAGACGTCTACGGACAGGGGATTAATGAAAAACTGTTTTTT.

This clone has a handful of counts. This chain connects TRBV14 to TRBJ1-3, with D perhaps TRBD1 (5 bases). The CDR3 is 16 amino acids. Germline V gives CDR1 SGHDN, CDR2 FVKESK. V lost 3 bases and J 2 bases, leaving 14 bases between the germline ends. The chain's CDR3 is CASSQADNLPGNTIYF. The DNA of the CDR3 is TGTGCCAGCAGCCAGGCGGACAACCTACCTGGAAACACCATATATTTT.

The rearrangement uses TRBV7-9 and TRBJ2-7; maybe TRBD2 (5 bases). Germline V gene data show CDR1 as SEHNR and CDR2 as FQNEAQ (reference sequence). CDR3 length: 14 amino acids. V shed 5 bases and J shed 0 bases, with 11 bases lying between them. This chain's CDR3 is CASSPYGNSYEQYF. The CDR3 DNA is TGTGCCAGCAGCCCCTACGGGAACTCCTACGAGCAGTACTTC.

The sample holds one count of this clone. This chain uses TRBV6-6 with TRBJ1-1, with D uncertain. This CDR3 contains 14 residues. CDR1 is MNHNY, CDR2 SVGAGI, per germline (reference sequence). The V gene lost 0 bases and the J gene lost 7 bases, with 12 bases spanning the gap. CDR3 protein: CASSYSSREGEAFF. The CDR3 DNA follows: TGTGCCAGCAGTTACTCGAGTAGGGAGGGTGAAGCTTTCTTT.

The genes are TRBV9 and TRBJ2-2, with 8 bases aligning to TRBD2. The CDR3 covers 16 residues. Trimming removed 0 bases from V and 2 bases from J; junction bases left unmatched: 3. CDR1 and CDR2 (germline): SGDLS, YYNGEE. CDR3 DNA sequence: TGTGCCAGCAGCGTAGAGACTAGCGTCAACACCGGGGAGCTGTTTTTT. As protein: CASSVETSVNTGELFF.

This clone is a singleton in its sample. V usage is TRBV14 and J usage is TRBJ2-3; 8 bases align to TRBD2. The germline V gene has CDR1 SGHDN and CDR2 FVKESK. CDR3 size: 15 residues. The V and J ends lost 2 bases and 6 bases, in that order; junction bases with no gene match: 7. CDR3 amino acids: CASSQQAGVVDTQYF. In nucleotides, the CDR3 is TGTGCCAGCAGCCAACAAGCGGGGGTGGTGGATACGCAGTATTTT.

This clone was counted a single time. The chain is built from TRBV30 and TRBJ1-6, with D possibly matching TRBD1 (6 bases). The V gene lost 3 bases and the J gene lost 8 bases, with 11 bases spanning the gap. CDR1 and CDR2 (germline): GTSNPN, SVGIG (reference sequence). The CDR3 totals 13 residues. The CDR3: CAWSSNRDSPLHF. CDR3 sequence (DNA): TGTGCCTGGAGCTCTAACAGGGATTCACCCCTCCACTTT. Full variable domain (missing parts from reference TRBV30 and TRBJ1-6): SQTIHQWPATLVQPVGSPLSLECTVEGTSNPNLYWYRQAAGRGLQLLFYSVGIGQISSEVPQNLSASRPQDRQFILSSKKLLLSDSGFYLCAWSSNRDSPLHFGNGTRLTVT.

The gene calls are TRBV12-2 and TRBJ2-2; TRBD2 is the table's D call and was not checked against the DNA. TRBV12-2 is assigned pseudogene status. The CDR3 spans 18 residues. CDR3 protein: CASRLVLAGGLNTGELFF. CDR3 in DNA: TGTGCAAGTCGCTTAGTGCTAGCGGGGGGCCTGAACACCGGGGAGCTGTTTTTT.